One T cell receptor (beta chain) is described in this entry. No antigen is known for it. Germline V gives CDR1 MNHEY, CDR2 SVGAGI. CDR3 length: 15 residues. V shed 0 bases, J shed 8 bases, and the junction held 9 bases outside the gene matches. A sample-barcoded 5' primer and a J-beta primer mix were used in a second PCR of roughly 6 to 11 cycles. From the 5' RACE reads, TCRdb called clonotypes with MiXCR, one entry per CDR3 protein. The sample holds around 1,000,000 distinct CDR3 sequences, 20% to 25% seen once. The data are from a study of blood T cells in healthy people across ages. Findings and caveats of the study: Roughly linearly, TCR beta diversity per million T cells fell as age increased.

In addition, the sample was reused for a study of T cells of mothers and their children. That work states: Using the M1S primer, the second PCR added sample barcodes along with 2-4 random nucleotides. Regardless of relatedness, pairs show thymic selection shaping TCR recombination output in a similar manner.

The sequenced material came from blood. The TCR originated in a girl aged 2 to 10 in good health. This chain connects TRBV6-5 to TRBJ1-2, with TRBD1 identical over 7 bases. CDR3 in DNA: TGTGCCAGCAGTTACTCGAATCGACAGGGAGGAGGCTACACCTTC. Its translation is CASSYSNRQGGGYTF.